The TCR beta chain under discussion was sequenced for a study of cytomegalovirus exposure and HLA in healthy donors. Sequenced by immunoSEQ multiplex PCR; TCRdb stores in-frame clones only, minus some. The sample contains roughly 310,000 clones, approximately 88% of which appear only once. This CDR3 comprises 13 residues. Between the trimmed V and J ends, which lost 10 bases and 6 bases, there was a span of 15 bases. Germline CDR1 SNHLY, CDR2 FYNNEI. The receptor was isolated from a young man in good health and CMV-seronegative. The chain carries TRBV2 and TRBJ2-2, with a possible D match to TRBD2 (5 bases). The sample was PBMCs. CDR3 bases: TGTGCCACCGAGAAAGGGAGCGCCGGGGAGCTGTTTTTT. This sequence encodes CATEKGSAGELFF.